The following is a TCR beta chain sequence with its context. This sample is part of a study of vaccination and CD4 T cells after COVID-19. TCRdb independently ran MiXCR on the PCR reads; one entry per CDR3 protein. This table holds over 20,000 distinct CDR3 sequences, about 60% found once. Trimming left V 5 bases short and J 7 bases short, with 17 bases between. The length of the CDR3 is 13 residues. Germline assignment: CDR1 DFQATT and CDR2 SNEGSKA (reference sequence). V and J are TRBV20-1 and TRBJ1-1; no firm D call. This TCR was sampled from a human donor who had recovered from COVID-19. The source material was CD4+ T cells from blood, sampled before SARS-CoV-2 vaccination. The CDR3 here is CSAPPGSSGEAFF. CDR3 nucleotides: TGCAGTGCTCCCCCCGGGAGTTCGGGTGAAGCTTTCTTT.